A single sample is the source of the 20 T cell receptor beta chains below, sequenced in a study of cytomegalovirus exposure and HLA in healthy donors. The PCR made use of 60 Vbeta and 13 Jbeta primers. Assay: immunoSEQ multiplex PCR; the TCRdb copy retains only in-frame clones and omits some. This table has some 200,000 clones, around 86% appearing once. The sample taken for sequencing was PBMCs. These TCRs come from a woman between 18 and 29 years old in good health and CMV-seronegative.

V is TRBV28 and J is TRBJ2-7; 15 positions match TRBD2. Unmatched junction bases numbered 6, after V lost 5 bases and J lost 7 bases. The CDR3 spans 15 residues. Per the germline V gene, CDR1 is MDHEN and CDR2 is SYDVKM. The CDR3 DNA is TGTGCCAGCAGTCGCGGACTAGCGGGGGGGCAGGAGCAGTACTTC. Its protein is CASSRGLAGGQEQYF.

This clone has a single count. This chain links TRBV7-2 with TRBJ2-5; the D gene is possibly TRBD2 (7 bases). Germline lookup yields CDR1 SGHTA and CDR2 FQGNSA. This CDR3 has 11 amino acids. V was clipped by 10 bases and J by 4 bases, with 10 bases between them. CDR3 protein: CATRGAETQYF. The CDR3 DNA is TGTGCCACCCGGGGGGCAGAGACCCAGTACTTC. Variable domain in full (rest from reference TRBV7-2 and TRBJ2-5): GAGVSQSPSNKVTEKGKDVELRCDPISGHTALYWYRQSLGQGLEFLIYFQGNSAPDKSGLPSDRFSAERTGGSVSTLTIQRTQQEDSAVYLCATRGAETQYFGPGTRLLVL.

This chain's CDR3 is CASSLWSSETQYF. Here the CDR3 DNA reads TGTGCCAGCAGCTTATGGAGTAGTGAGACCCAGTACTTC. The V and J genes are TRBV7-2 and TRBJ2-5; D remains unclear. CDR3 length equals 13 residues. Germline CDR1 and CDR2: SGHTA and FQGNSA. V lost 2 bases and J lost 5, with 9 bases in between.

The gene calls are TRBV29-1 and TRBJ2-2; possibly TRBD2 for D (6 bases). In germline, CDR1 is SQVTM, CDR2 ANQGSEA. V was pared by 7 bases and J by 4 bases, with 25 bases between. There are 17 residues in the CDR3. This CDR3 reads CSAIGSGESRGTGELFF. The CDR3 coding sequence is TGCAGCGCCATAGGTTCGGGAGAGAGTCGGGGCACCGGGGAGCTGTTTTTT.

The CDR3 region is CASSAWTGEKLFF. The CDR3 DNA reads as TGTGCCAGCAGCGCATGGACAGGCGAAAAACTGTTTTTT. The chain has TRBV9 and TRBJ1-4; 7 bases match TRBD1. The CDR3 totals 13 residues. Germline-derived CDR1 and CDR2 are SGDLS and YYNGEE. Trimming removed 3 bases from V and 8 bases from J; junction bases left unmatched: 4.

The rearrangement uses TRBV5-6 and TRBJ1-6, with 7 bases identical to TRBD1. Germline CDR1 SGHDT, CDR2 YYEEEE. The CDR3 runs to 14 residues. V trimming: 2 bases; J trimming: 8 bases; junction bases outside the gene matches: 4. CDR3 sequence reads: CASSFGQEHSPLHF. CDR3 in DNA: TGTGCCAGCAGCTTCGGACAGGAACATTCACCCCTCCACTTT.

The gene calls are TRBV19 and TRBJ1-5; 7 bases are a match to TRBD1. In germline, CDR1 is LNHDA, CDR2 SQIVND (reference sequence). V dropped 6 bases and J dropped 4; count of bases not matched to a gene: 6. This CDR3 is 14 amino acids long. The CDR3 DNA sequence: TGTGCCAGTAGAGGGGGCCCTAGAAATCAGCCCCAGCATTTT. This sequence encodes CASRGGPRNQPQHF.

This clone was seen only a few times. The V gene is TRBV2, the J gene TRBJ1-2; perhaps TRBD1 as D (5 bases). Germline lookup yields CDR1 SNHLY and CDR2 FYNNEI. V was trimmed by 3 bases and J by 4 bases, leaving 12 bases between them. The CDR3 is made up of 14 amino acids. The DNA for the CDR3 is TGTGCCAGCAGTGACCTTGACAGAACCTATGGCTACACCTTC. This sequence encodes CASSDLDRTYGYTF.

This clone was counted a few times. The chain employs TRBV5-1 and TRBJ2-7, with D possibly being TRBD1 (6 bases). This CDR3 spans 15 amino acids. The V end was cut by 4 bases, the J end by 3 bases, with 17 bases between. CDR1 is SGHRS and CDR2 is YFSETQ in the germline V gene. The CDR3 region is CASSGTAGVRYEQYF. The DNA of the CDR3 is TGCGCCAGCAGCGGAACCGCAGGGGTACGCTACGAGCAGTACTTC.

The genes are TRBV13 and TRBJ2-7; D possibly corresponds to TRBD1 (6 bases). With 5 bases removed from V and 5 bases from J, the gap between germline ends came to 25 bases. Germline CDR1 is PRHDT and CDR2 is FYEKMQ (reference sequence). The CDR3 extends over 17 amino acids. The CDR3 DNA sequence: TGTGCCAGCAGCCAACTCTCCAACAGGGATTTACCACACGAGCAGTACTTC. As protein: CASSQLSNRDLPHEQYF.

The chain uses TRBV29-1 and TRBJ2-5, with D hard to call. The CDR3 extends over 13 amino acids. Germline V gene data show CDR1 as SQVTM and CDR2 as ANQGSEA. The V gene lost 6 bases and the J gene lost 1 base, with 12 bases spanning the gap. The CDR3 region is CSVARLFQETQYF. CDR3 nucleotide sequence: TGCAGCGTAGCCCGACTGTTCCAAGAGACCCAGTACTTC.

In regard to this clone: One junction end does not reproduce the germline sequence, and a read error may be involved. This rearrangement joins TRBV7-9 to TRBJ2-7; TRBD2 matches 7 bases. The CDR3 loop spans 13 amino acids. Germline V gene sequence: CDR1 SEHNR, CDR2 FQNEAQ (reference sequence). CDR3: CASSRLVGGSEHF. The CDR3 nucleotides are TGTGCCAGCAGCCGTCTCGTGGGGGGGAGTGAGCACTTC.

CDR3 loop: CASSPMDSLAFF. CDR3 in DNA: TGTGCCAGCAGTCCTATGGACAGTTTGGCTTTCTTT. The chain is built from TRBV28 and TRBJ1-1, with D tentatively TRBD1 (6 bases). CDR3 size: 12 residues. V gave up 5 bases and J gave up 11 bases, with 15 bases separating them. Germline CDR1 reads MDHEN; CDR2 reads SYDVKM.

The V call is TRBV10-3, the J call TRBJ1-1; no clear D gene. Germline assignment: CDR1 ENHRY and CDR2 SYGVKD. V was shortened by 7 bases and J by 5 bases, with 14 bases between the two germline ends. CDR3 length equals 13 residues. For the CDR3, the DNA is TGTGCCATCAACGGGATCGCGGATACTGAAGCTTTCTTT. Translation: CAINGIADTEAFF.

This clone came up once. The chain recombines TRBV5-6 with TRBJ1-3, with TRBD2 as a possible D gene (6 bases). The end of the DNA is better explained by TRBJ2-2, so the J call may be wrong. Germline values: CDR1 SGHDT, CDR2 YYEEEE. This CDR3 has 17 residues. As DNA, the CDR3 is TGTGCCAGCAGCTTGCCCCGGGGGACGGTTCTTACCGGGGAGCTGTTTTTT. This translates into CASSLPRGTVLTGELFF.

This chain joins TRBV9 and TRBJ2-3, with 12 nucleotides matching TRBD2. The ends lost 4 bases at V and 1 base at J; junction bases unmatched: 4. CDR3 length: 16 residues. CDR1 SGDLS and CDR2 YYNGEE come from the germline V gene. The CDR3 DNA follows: TGTGCCAGCAGCCCATCTAGCGGGGGGGGCACAGATACGCAGTATTTT. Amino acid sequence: CASSPSSGGGTDTQYF.

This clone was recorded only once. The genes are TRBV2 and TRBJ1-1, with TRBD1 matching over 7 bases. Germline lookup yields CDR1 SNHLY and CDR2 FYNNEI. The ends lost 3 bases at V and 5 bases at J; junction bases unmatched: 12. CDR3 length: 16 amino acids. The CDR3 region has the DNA TGTGCCAGCAGTGAGGAACAGGGGATTATAGGGACTGAAGCTTTCTTT. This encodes CASSEEQGIIGTEAFF.

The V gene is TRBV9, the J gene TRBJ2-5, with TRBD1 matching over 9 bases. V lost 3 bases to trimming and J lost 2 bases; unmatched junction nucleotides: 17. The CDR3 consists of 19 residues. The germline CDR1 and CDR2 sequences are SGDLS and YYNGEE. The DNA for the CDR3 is TGTGCCAGCAGCGCCGGGACAGGGTGGTTTGGGTCCTCTCAAGAGACCCAGTACTTC. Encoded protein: CASSAGTGWFGSSQETQYF.

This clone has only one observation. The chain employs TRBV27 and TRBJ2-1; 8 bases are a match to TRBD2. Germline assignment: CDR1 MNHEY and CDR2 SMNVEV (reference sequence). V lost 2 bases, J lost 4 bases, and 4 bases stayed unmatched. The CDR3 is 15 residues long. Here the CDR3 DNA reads TGTGCCAGCAGTTTAGCCAGCGGGAGTTACAATGAGCAGTTCTTC. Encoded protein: CASSLASGSYNEQFF.

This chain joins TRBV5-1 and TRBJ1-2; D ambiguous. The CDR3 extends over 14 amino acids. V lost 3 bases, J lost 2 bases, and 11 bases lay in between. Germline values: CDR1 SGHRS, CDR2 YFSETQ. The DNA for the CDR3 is TGCGCCAGCAGCTCCAGGTTTACCAACTATGGCTACACCTTC. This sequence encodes CASSSRFTNYGYTF.